Listed here are 17 T cell receptor beta chains from one sample, sequenced in a study of Ad26.COV2.S vaccination and SARS-CoV-2 variants. The method was immunoSEQ multiplex PCR; TCRdb's version includes in-frame clones alone and lacks a portion of them. The table has about 440,000 clones, roughly 89% seen once. Specified treatment: some 20 received Ad26.COV2.S at low or high dose, single or two shots; about 5 received placebo; per-sample allocation not given. Each sample was drawn 63 days after the first injection (of vaccine or placebo). The material was peripheral blood, obtained in a trial of Ad26.COV2.S vaccine versus placebo. Every receptor here comes from a person aged 18-65 years who received the Ad26.COV2.S COVID-19 vaccine or a placebo.

The chain combines TRBV6-4 with TRBJ2-3; a possible D gene is TRBD2 (6 bases). Germline V gene data show CDR1 as MRHNA and CDR2 as SNTAGT. Trimming removed 0 bases at V and 0 bases at J, with 10 bases between. The CDR3 contains 16 residues. This chain's CDR3 is CASSDSAGGSTDTQYF. DNA of the CDR3: TGTGCCAGCAGTGACTCGGCCGGAGGGAGCACAGATACGCAGTATTTT.

The chain employs TRBV6-5 and TRBJ1-2, with D possibly matching TRBD1 (5 bases). The CDR3 runs to 13 residues. CDR1 and CDR2 from the germline V gene are MNHEY and SVGAGI. V shed 5 bases and J shed 6 bases, with 13 bases lying between them. CDR3 protein: CASSLGPRNGYTF. CDR3 nucleotides: TGTGCCAGCAGTCTGGGACCTAGGAATGGCTACACCTTC.

The rearrangement uses TRBV29-1 and TRBJ2-3, with 14 bases aligning to TRBD2. Germline V CDR1 and CDR2: SQVTM, ANQGSEA. The CDR3 length is 16 residues. The trim removed 5 bases at V and 3 bases at J, leaving 7 bases unmatched. CDR3 sequence: CSVSGGTSGRTDTQYF. DNA for the CDR3: TGCAGCGTTTCTGGGGGGACTAGCGGGAGAACAGATACGCAGTATTTT.

The V gene is TRBV5-6, the J gene TRBJ1-5; no reliable D call. The CDR3 covers 14 residues. Germline V CDR1 and CDR2: SGHDT, YYEEEE. The V end lost 2 bases, the J end lost 3 bases, and 9 bases lay between the germline ends. The CDR3 here is CASSFQAFNQPQHF. CDR3 nucleotides: TGTGCCAGCAGCTTCCAGGCCTTCAATCAGCCCCAGCATTTT.

V is TRBV7-8 and J is TRBJ1-5, with D maybe TRBD1 (5 bases). The CDR3 totals 13 residues. The V end was cut by 5 bases, the J end by 4 bases, with 9 bases between. Germline assignment: CDR1 SGHVS and CDR2 FQNEAQ. CDR3 sequence: CASSRGGNQPQHF. CDR3 bases: TGTGCCAGCAGCAGGGGAGGGAATCAGCCCCAGCATTTT.

The chain carries TRBV7-2 and TRBJ1-2; the match to TRBD1 covers 10 bases. Trimming took 5 bases from V and 8 from J; bases not matched to a gene: 11. This CDR3 contains 15 residues. Per the germline V gene, CDR1 is SGHTA and CDR2 is FQGNSA. CDR3 in amino acids: CASSPGTGATEGYTF. The CDR3 nucleotides are TGTGCCAGCAGCCCCGGGACAGGGGCCACGGAGGGCTACACCTTC.

This chain uses TRBV28 with TRBJ1-1; no reliable D call. The CDR3 is 11 residues long. Germline V lookup: CDR1 MDHEN, CDR2 SYDVKM. As DNA, the CDR3 is TGTGGGTCTGTGTCGGACACTGAAGCTTTCTTT. It is translated as CGSVSDTEAFF.

DNA of the CDR3: TGTGCCAGCAGTTTTACAGGGAATTCACCCCTCCACTTT. Its translation is CASSFTGNSPLHF. The rearrangement links TRBV5-5 to TRBJ1-6; D might be TRBD1 (6 bases). Germline V gives CDR1 SGHKS, CDR2 YYEKEE (reference sequence). The CDR3 extends over 13 amino acids. V lost 5 bases and J 7 bases, leaving 10 bases between the germline ends. Combining the CDR3 with reference TRBV5-5 and TRBJ1-6 gives the whole variable domain DAGVTQSPTHLIKTRGQQVTLRCSPISGHKSVSWYQQVLGQGPQFIFQYYEKEERGRGNFPDRFSARQFPNYSSELNVNALLLGDSALYLCASSFTGNSPLHFGNGTRLTVT.

This sequence joins TRBV11-2 and TRBJ2-7; the match to TRBD1 covers 8 bases. Germline loops: CDR1 SGHAT, CDR2 FQNNGV. This CDR3 has 14 amino acids. J lost 7 bases, V lost 5 bases, and 10 bases had no gene match. CDR3 protein: CASSAPGQVYEQYF. In DNA, the CDR3 is TGTGCCAGCAGCGCACCGGGACAGGTCTATGAGCAGTACTTC. Complete variable domain (other parts from reference TRBV11-2 and TRBJ2-7): EAGVAQSPRYKIIEKRQSVAFWCNPISGHATLYWYQQILGQGPKLLIQFQNNGVVDDSQLPKDRFSAERLKGVDSTLKIQPAKLEDSAVYLCASSAPGQVYEQYFGPGTRLTVT.

A single count supports this clone. This chain links TRBV18 with TRBJ1-1; D unresolved. The CDR3 spans 13 residues. V was trimmed by 2 bases and J by 3 bases, leaving 7 bases between them. The germline gives CDR1 KGHSH, CDR2 LQKENI. The CDR3 loop reads CASSPYRDTEAFF. In DNA, the CDR3 is TGTGCCAGCTCACCATACCGGGACACTGAAGCTTTCTTT.

J is TRBJ1-1 and V is TRBV2; the D gene is possibly TRBD1 (5 bases). V lost 9 bases and J 1 base, leaving 9 bases between the germline ends. The CDR3 has 12 amino acids. CDR1 is SNHLY and CDR2 is FYNNEI in the germline V gene. The CDR3 loop is CARDTRNTEAFF. The DNA for the CDR3 is TGTGCCAGGGACACCAGGAACACTGAAGCTTTCTTT.

This clone appeared many times. The chain employs TRBV6-4 and TRBJ1-5; D is uncertain. Germline loops: CDR1 MRHNA, CDR2 SNTAGT. CDR3 length equals 13 residues. The V and J ends lost 3 bases and 7 bases respectively, with 10 bases between them. The CDR3 spells CASSEGIAQPQHF. The CDR3 nucleotides read TGTGCCAGCAGTGAGGGGATAGCGCAGCCCCAGCATTTT.

V is TRBV19 and J is TRBJ1-1; D is ambiguous. This CDR3 spans 13 amino acids. Trimming removed 4 bases from V and 1 base from J, with 7 bases in between. Germline V gene data show CDR1 as LNHDA and CDR2 as SQIVND (reference sequence). The CDR3 sequence is CASSNARNTEAFF. The CDR3 DNA reads TGTGCCAGTAGTAACGCCAGGAACACTGAAGCTTTCTTT.

The gene calls are TRBV20-1 and TRBJ1-5; D not resolved. CDR3 length equals 12 residues. V was pared by 3 bases and J by 7 bases, with 10 bases between. CDR1 DFQATT and CDR2 SNEGSKA come from the germline V gene (reference sequence). CDR3 DNA: TGCAGTGCTAGTTCCGGAGGACAGCCCCAGCATTTT. Protein sequence: CSASSGGQPQHF.

This clone occurred once. The gene calls are TRBV15 and TRBJ1-1; D possibly corresponds to TRBD1 (6 bases). Germline values: CDR1 LNHNV, CDR2 YYDKDF (reference sequence). This CDR3 is 16 amino acids long. V was clipped by 4 bases and J by 4 bases, with 19 bases between them. In nucleotides, the CDR3 is TGTGCCACCAGCACCGCAAGCAGGGGATTGGGCACTGAAGCTTTCTTT. This codes for CATSTASRGLGTEAFF.

The chain couples TRBV24-1 to TRBJ2-3; D gene ambiguous. This CDR3 spans 16 amino acids. The V end lost 3 bases, the J end lost 3 bases, and 15 bases lay between the germline ends. Germline lookup yields CDR1 KGHDR and CDR2 SFDVKD. CDR3 bases: TGTGCCACCAGTGATCCCCAGCAGTTGGGAACAGATACGCAGTATTTT. Translating it yields CATSDPQQLGTDTQYF.

The chain couples TRBV14 to TRBJ2-1; TRBD2 is a possible D gene (5 bases). The germline V gene encodes CDR1 SGHDN and CDR2 FVKESK. V was trimmed by 1 base and J by 12 bases, leaving 16 bases between them. CDR3 size: 14 residues. DNA for the CDR3: TGTGCCAGCAGCCAAGTCACGATGGAGGCTGGGCAGTTCTTC. It translates to CASSQVTMEAGQFF. The full variable domain, in which reference TRBV14 and TRBJ2-1 provide the parts outside the CDR3, is EAGVTQFPSHSVIEKGQTVTLRCDPISGHDNLYWYRRVMGKEIKFLLHFVKESKQDESGMPNNRFLAERTGGTYSTLKVQPAELEDSGVYFCASSQVTMEAGQFFGPGTRLTVL.